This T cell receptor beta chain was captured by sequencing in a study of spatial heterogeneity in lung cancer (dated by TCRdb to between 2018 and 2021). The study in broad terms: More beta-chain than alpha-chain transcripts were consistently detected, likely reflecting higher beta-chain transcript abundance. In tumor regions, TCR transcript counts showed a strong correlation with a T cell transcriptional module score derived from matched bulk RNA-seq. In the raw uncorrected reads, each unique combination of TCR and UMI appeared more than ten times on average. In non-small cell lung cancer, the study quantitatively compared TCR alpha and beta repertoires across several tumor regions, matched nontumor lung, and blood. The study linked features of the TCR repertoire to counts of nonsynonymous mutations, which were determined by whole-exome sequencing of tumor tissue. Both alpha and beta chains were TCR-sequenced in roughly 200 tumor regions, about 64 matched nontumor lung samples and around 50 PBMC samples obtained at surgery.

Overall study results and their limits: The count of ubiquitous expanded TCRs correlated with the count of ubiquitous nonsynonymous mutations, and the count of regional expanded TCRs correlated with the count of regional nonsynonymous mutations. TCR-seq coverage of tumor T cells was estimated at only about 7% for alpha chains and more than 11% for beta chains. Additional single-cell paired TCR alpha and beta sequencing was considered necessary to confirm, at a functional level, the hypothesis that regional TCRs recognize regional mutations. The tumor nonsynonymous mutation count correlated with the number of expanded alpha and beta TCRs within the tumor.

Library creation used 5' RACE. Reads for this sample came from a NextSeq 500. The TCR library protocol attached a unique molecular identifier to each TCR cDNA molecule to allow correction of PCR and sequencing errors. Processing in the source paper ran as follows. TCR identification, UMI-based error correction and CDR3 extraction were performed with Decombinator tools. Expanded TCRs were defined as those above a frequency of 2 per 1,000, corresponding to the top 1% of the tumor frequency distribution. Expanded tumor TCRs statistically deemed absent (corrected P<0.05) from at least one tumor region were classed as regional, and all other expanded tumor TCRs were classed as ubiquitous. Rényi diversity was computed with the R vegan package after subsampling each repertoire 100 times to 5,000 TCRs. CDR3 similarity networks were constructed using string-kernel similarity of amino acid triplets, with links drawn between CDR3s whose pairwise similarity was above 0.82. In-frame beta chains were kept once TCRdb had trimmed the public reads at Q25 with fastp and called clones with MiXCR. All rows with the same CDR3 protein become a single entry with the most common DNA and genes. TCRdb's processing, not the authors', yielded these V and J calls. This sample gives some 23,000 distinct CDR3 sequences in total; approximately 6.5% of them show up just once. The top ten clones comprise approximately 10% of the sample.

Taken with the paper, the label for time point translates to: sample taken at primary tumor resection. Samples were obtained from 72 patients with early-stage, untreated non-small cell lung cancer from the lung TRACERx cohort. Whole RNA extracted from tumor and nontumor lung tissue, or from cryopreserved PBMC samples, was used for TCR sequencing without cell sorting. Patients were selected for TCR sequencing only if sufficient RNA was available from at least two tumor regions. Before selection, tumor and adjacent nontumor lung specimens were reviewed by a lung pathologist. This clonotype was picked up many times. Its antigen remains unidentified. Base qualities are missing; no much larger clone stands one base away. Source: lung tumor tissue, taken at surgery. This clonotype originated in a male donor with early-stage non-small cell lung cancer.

Here the CDR3 is given as CASSARDYDASYEQYF. At the DNA level, the sequence is TGTGCCAGCAGCGCACGGGACTACGACGCGTCCTACGAGCAGTACTTC. The V and J segments used are TRBV9 and TRBJ2-7, and 7 junctional nucleotides match TRBD2. The CDR3 numbers 16 residues from cysteine through phenylalanine. Just CDR3 DNA is preserved here, 48 bases in frame from base 1. CDR1 and CDR2, looked up from the germline V gene, are SGDLS and YYNGEE. V loses 3 bases at its end and J loses 1 base; junction bases beyond the gene matches: 10.